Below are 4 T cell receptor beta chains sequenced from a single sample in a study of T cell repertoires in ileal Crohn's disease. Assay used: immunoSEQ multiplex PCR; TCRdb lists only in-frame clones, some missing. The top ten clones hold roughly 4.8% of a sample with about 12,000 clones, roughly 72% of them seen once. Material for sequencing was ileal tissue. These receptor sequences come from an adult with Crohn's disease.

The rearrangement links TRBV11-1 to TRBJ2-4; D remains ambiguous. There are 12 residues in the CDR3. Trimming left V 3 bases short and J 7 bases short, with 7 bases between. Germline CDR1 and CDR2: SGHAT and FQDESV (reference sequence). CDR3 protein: CASSFGRNIQYF. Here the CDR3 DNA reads TGTGCCAGCAGCTTCGGTCGGAACATTCAGTACTTC.

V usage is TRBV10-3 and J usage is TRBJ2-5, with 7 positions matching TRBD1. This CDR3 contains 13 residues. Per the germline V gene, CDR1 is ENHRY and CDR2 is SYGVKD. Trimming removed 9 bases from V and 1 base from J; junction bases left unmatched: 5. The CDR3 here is CAITGDSQETQYF. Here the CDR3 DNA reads TGTGCCATTACTGGGGACAGCCAAGAGACCCAGTACTTC.

The CDR3 loop reads CSVVRGGDTQYF. In nucleotides, the CDR3 is TGCAGCGTTGTAAGGGGGGGTGATACGCAGTATTTT. The chain combines TRBV29-1 with TRBJ2-3; D may be TRBD2 (7 bases). Looked up from germline, CDR1 is SQVTM and CDR2 is ANQGSEA. The ends were cut back, 4 bases at V and 6 bases at J, with 11 bases in the middle. The CDR3 is made up of 12 amino acids.

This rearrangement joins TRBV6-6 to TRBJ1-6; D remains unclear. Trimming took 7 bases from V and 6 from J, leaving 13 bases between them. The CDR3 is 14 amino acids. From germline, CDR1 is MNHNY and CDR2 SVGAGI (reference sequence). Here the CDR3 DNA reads TGTGCCAGCACCTACGGGAGCAGTAATTCACCCCTCCACTTT. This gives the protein CASTYGSSNSPLHF.